Detailed here is one T cell receptor (beta chain). CDR3 length: 15 residues. Germline assignment: CDR1 SEHNR and CDR2 FQNEAQ (reference sequence). Trimming removed 5 bases at V and 2 bases at J, with 14 bases between. This sample is drawn from a study of blood T cell repertoires in COVID-19. At the level of the study: Nucleic acid was either cDNA or gDNA, and it came from T cells, B-cell-depleted T cells, or PBMCs.

Methods used by the authors: By means of reference gene primer amplification, nucleated cell counts were estimated. Sequencing used immunoSEQ multiplex PCR; TCRdb keeps in-frame clones, though not all of them. V and J calls plus clone size are reproduced from that table; the DNA served to infer D and trimming. The sample records tens of thousands of clones, roughly 89% being singletons. The gene calls are TRBV7-9 and TRBJ2-3, with D possibly being TRBD1 (6 bases). The sequencing input was peripheral blood. The clonotype originates from a human donor with active COVID-19. The donor label of this sample is uncertain. The CDR3 DNA is TGTGCCAGCAGCCTCGACAGGCGTCCCACAGATACGCAGTATTTT. Amino acid sequence: CASSLDRRPTDTQYF.